One sample yielded the 12 T cell receptor beta chains listed below, sequenced in a study of T cell changes during pregnancy in multiple sclerosis. Some clones are missing from TCRdb's copy, which holds only in-frame ones; the method was immunoSEQ multiplex PCR. In the table there are about 98,000 clones, just over 90% of which are singletons. The input for sequencing was peripheral blood, taken after pregnancy. Receptors originate from a female donor in good health, enrolled as a control in a pregnancy study.

V is TRBV19 and J is TRBJ2-7; 7 bases fit TRBD2. Germline CDR1 and CDR2: LNHDA and SQIVND (reference sequence). The CDR3 is 14 amino acids. J lost 2 bases, V lost 4 bases, and 5 bases had no gene match. The CDR3 reads CASSSTGLAYEQYF. CDR3 bases: TGTGCCAGTAGTAGTACCGGACTAGCCTACGAGCAGTACTTC.

Here the CDR3 reads CASSLGPTGYPGELFF. In nucleotides, the CDR3 is TGCGCCAGCAGCTTGGGGCCGACAGGGTATCCCGGGGAGCTGTTTTTT. The V and J genes are TRBV5-1 and TRBJ2-2; 7 bases agree with TRBD1. The CDR3 is 16 residues long. The V and J ends lost 0 bases and 6 bases, in that order; junction bases with no gene match: 8. Per the germline V gene, CDR1 is SGHRS and CDR2 is YFSETQ.

The chain recombines TRBV4-2 with TRBJ1-1; tentatively, D is TRBD1 (5 bases). The CDR3 covers 15 residues. With 2 bases removed from V and 0 bases from J, the gap between germline ends came to 10 bases. The V gene's germline CDR1 is LGHNA and CDR2 YNFKEQ. Written as DNA, the CDR3 is TGTGCCAGCAGCCAAATACAGGTGATGAACACTGAAGCTTTCTTT. It yields the protein CASSQIQVMNTEAFF.

This rearrangement joins TRBV5-1 to TRBJ2-1; 9 bases map to TRBD1. The CDR3 sequence is 14 residues long. Looked up from germline, CDR1 is SGHRS and CDR2 is YFSETQ. V was clipped by 6 bases and J by 13 bases; unmatched bases: 14. The CDR3 DNA reads as TGCGCCAGCATTGACATTACAGGGGGCGCTGAACAGTTCTTC. Translated, it gives CASIDITGGAEQFF.

This chain links TRBV6-1 with TRBJ1-5; maybe TRBD1 (6 bases). Trimming cost V 3 bases and J 5 bases, with 11 bases left between them. This CDR3 is 14 amino acids long. The germline gives CDR1 MNHNS, CDR2 SASEGT. CDR3: CASSEDSIYQPQHF. The CDR3 DNA reads as TGTGCCAGCAGTGAGGACAGTATATATCAGCCCCAGCATTTT.

The chain couples TRBV9 to TRBJ2-2; 7 bases match TRBD1. The CDR3 consists of 13 residues. Germline CDR1 is SGDLS and CDR2 is YYNGEE. V was pared by 3 bases and J by 6 bases, with 2 bases of the junction left unmatched. The CDR3 DNA reads as TGTGCCAGCAGCGGGGGGACAGCCGGGGAGCTGTTTTTT. It yields the protein CASSGGTAGELFF.

The rearrangement links TRBV5-1 to TRBJ2-1; 10 nucleotides match TRBD2. There are 16 residues in the CDR3. Trimming at V came to 4 bases and at J to 4 bases, leaving 8 bases not matched to a gene. The germline V gene encodes CDR1 SGHRS and CDR2 YFSETQ. The CDR3 loop reads CASSLIGTSAYNEQFF. The DNA of the CDR3 is TGCGCCAGCAGCCTGATCGGGACTAGCGCGTACAATGAGCAGTTCTTC.

This sequence joins TRBV9 and TRBJ2-5; 8 nucleotides match TRBD2. The J segment lost 2 bases and the V segment lost 5 bases, leaving 5 bases of the junction unmatched. Germline CDR1 SGDLS, CDR2 YYNGEE. The CDR3 contains 14 residues. The CDR3 region is CASSSSGVQETQYF. CDR3 nucleotide sequence: TGTGCCAGCAGTAGTAGCGGGGTACAAGAGACCCAGTACTTC.

The DNA for the CDR3 is TGTGCCACCAGCAGCGACAGGGGGCAGGGTGGCTACACCTTC. Translating gives CATSSDRGQGGYTF. The J gene is TRBJ1-2, the V gene TRBV15; 10 bases map to TRBD1. The V segment lost 3 bases and the J segment 7 bases; nucleotides outside the gene matches: 5. Germline CDR1 LNHNV, CDR2 YYDKDF (reference sequence). The CDR3 spans 14 residues.

V gene TRBV11-1 combines with J gene TRBJ2-5; no firm D call. V lost 2 bases, J lost 5 bases, and 9 bases lay in between. The CDR3 extends over 13 amino acids. Looked up from germline, CDR1 is SGHAT and CDR2 is FQDESV (reference sequence). The CDR3 sequence: CASSLQERETQYF. CDR3 coding DNA: TGTGCCAGCAGCTTACAGGAAAGGGAGACCCAGTACTTC.

The chain's CDR3 is CASSLRSNEKLFF. The CDR3 DNA reads as TGTGCCAGCAGCTTGCGCTCAAATGAAAAACTGTTTTTT. This rearrangement joins TRBV7-9 to TRBJ1-4; D is undetermined. The CDR3 spans 13 residues. Trimming stripped 3 bases from V and 5 bases from J, with 7 bases between. Looked up from germline, CDR1 is SEHNR and CDR2 is FQNEAQ (reference sequence). The full variable domain, its missing parts supplied by reference TRBV7-9 and TRBJ1-4, is DTGVSQNPRHKITKRGQNVTFRCDPISEHNRLYWYRQTLGQGPEFLTYFQNEAQLEKSRLLSDRFSAERPKGSFSTLEIQRTEQGDSAMYLCASSLRSNEKLFFGSGTQLSVL.

V gene TRBV2 combines with J gene TRBJ2-1, with TRBD2 matching over 11 bases. V lost 5 bases, J lost 8 bases, and 8 bases stayed unmatched. This CDR3 spans 15 amino acids. In germline, CDR1 is SNHLY, CDR2 FYNNEI. The CDR3: CASSWTGTSGDEQFF. The CDR3 region has the DNA TGTGCCAGCAGTTGGACCGGGACTAGCGGAGATGAGCAGTTCTTC.